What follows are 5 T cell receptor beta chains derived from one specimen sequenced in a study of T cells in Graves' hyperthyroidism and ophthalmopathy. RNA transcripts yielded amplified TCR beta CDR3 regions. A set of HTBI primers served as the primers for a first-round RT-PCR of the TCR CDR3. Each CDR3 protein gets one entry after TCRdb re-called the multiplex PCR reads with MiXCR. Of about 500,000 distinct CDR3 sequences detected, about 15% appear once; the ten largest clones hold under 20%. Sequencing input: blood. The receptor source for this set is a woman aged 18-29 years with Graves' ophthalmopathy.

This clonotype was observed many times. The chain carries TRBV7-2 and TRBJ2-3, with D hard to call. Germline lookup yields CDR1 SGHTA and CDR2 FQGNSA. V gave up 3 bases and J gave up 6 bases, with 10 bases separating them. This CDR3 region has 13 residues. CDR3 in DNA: TGTGCCAGCAGCTTTTTAGCCCGGGATACGCAGTATTTT. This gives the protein CASSFLARDTQYF. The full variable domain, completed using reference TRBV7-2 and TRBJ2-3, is GAGVSQSPSNKVTEKGKDVELRCDPISGHTALYWYRQSLGQGLEFLIYFQGNSAPDKSGLPSDRFSAERTGGSVSTLTIQRTQQEDSAVYLCASSFLARDTQYFGPGTRLTVL.

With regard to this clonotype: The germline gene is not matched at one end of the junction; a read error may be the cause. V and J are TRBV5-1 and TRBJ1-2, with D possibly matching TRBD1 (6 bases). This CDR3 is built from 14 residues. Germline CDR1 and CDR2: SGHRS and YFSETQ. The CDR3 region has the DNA TGTGCCAGCAGCTTACACAGGGATGACTATGGCTACACCTTC. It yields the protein CASSLHRDDYGYTF.

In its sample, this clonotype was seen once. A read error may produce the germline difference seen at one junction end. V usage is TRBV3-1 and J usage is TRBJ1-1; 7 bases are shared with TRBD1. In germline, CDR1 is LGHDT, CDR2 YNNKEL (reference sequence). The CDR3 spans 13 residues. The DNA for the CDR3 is TGTGCCGGCAGCCATGGTGTACAGGGGGAAGCTTTCTTT. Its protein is CAGSHGVQGEAFF. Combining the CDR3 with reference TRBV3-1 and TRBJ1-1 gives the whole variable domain DTAVSQTPKYLVTQMGNDKSIKCEQNLGHDTMYWYKQDSKKFLKIMFSYNNKELIINETVPNRFSPKSPDKAHLNLHINSLELGDSAVYFCAGSHGVQGEAFFGQGTRLTVV.

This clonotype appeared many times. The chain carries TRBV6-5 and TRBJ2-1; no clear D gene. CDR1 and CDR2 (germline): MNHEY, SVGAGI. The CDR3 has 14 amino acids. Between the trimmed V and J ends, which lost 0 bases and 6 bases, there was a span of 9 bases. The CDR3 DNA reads TGTGCCAGCAGTTACTCGGGGTCGCTCAATGAGCAGTTCTTC. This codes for CASSYSGSLNEQFF.

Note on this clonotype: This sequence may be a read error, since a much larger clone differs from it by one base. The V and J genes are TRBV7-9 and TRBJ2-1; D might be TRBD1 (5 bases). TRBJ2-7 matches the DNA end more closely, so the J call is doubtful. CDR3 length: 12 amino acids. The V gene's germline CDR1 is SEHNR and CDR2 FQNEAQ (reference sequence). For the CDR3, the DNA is TGTGCCAGCAGCCGGAAGGGGAATGAGCAGTACTTC. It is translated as CASSRKGNEQYF.